This T cell receptor (beta chain) was sequenced during a study of CD8 T cells in Susac syndrome. This clonotype showed up just a few times. After extraction with the RNeasy kit, about 0.45 to 1 ug of the RNA was reverse transcribed using random hexamers. Coverage of TCR beta CDR3 amplification by immunoSEQ multiplex PCR extended to 54 Vbeta and 13 Jbeta. TCRdb called the immunoSEQ multiplex PCR reads again in MiXCR, with one record for every CDR3 protein. The data contain 85,000 to 90,000 distinct CDR3 sequences, about 93% of them singletons. The sequence came from a human donor in good health. The material sequenced was CD8+ T cells from PBMCs.

The CDR3 bases are TGTGCCAGTAGTAAGTCCCCCGGGACACATGGAGAGCAGTACTTC. Translating gives CASSKSPGTHGEQYF. The chain couples TRBV19 to TRBJ2-7; the D gene is possibly TRBD1 (6 bases). V was cut by 4 bases and J by 7 bases, with 20 bases left in between. Germline assignment: CDR1 LNHDA and CDR2 SQIVND (reference sequence). The CDR3 is 15 residues long.